This T cell receptor beta chain stems from a study of shared clonotypes between healthy human individuals. The V and J ends lost 4 bases and 8 bases respectively, with 15 bases between them. The CDR3 consists of 14 residues. CDR1 WSHSY and CDR2 SAAADI come from the germline V gene. With ten immunoSEQ deep assay plates, unsorted PBMC DNA underwent sequencing. The table came from immunoSEQ multiplex PCR; TCRdb's copy has only in-frame clones and leaves some out. The sample yields about 490,000 clones, about 82% seen once. This clone was counted only a few times. The chain joins TRBV10-2 to TRBJ2-1, with D tentatively TRBD2 (7 bases). The sequenced material came from PBMCs. The receptor's source is a woman between 35 and 50 years old in good health. Some clones in this sample may be carry-over from other donors' samples. CDR3 bases: TGCGCCAGCAGTGGGCTAGGGGGGGAGTATGAGCAGTTCTTC. It translates to CASSGLGGEYEQFF.